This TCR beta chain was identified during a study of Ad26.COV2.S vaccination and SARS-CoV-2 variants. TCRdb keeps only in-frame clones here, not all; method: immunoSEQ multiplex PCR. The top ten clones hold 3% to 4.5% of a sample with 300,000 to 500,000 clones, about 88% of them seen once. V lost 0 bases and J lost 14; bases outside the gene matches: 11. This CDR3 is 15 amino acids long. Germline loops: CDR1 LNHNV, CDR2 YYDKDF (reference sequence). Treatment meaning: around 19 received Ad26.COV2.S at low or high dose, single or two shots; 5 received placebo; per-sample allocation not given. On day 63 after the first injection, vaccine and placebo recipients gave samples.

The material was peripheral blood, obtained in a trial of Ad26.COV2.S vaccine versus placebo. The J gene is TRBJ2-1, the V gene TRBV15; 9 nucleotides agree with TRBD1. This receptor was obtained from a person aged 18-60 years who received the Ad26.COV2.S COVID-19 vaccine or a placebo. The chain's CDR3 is CATSRDWGGQGIEFF. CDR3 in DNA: TGTGCCACCAGCAGAGATTGGGGCGGACAGGGGATCGAGTTCTTC.